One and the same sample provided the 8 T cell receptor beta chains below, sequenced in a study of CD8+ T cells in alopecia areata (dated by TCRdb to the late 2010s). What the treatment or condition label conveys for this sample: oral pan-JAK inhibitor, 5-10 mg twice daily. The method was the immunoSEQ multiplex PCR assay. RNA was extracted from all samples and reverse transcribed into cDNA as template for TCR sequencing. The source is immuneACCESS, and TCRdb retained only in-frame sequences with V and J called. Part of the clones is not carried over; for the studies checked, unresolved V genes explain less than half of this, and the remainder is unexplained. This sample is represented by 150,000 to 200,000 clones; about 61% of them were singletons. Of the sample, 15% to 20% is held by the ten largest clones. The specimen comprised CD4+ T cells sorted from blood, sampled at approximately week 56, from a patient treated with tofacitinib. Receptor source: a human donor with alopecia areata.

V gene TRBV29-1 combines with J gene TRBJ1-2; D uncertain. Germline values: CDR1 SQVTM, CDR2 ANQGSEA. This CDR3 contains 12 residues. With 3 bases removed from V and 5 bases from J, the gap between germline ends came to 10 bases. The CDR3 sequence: CSVETALYGYTF. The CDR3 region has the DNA TGCAGCGTTGAGACCGCCCTTTATGGCTACACCTTC.

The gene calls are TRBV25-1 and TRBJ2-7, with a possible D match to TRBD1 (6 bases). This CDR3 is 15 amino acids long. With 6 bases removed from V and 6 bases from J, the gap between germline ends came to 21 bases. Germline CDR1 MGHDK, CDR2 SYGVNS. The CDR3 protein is CASSVLATGFSEQYF. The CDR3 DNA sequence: TGTGCCAGCAGCGTCCTGGCGACAGGTTTCTCCGAGCAGTACTTC.

The CDR3 sequence: CASSQDDRGRGYEQYF. CDR3 DNA sequence: TGTGCCAGCAGCCAAGATGACAGGGGGCGAGGTTACGAGCAGTACTTC. This chain connects TRBV4-2 to TRBJ2-7, with 10 positions matching TRBD1. V lost 0 bases and J lost 4; bases outside the gene matches: 6. CDR1 and CDR2 from the germline V gene are LGHNA and YNFKEQ. CDR3 length: 16 residues.

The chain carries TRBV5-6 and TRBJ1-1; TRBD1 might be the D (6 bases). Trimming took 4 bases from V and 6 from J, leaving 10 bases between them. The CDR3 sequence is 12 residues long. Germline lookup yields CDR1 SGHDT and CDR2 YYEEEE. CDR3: CASSLNRAEAFF. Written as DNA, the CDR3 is TGTGCCAGCAGCCTCAACAGGGCTGAAGCTTTCTTT.

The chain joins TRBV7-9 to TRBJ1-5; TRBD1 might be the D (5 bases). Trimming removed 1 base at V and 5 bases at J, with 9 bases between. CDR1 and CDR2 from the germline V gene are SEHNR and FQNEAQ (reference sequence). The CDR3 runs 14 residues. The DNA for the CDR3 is TGTGCCAGCAGCTTAGGCCAGGGAGATCAGCCCCAGCATTTT. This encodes CASSLGQGDQPQHF.

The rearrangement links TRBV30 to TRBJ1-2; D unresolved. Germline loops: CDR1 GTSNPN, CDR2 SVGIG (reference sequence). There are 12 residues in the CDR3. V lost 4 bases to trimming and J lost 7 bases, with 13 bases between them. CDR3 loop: CAWMFGSSGYTF. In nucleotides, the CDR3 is TGTGCCTGGATGTTTGGGTCCTCTGGCTACACCTTC. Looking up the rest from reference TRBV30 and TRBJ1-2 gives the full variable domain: SQTIHQWPATLVQPVGSPLSLECTVEGTSNPNLYWYRQAAGRGLQLLFYSVGIGQISSEVPQNLSASRPQDRQFILSSKKLLLSDSGFYLCAWMFGSSGYTFGSGTRLTVV.

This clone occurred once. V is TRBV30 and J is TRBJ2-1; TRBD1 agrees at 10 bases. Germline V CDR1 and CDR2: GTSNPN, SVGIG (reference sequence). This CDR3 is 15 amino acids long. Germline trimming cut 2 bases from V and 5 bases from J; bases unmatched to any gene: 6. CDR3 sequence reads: CAWSRGDRGDNEQFF. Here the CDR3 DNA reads TGTGCCTGGAGTCGCGGGGACAGGGGTGACAATGAGCAGTTCTTC.

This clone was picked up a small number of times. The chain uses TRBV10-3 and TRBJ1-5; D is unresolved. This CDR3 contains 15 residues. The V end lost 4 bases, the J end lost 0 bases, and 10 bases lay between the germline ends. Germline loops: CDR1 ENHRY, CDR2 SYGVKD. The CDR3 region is CAISVGVNSNQPQHF. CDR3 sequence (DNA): TGTGCCATCAGTGTTGGGGTTAATAGCAATCAGCCCCAGCATTTT.